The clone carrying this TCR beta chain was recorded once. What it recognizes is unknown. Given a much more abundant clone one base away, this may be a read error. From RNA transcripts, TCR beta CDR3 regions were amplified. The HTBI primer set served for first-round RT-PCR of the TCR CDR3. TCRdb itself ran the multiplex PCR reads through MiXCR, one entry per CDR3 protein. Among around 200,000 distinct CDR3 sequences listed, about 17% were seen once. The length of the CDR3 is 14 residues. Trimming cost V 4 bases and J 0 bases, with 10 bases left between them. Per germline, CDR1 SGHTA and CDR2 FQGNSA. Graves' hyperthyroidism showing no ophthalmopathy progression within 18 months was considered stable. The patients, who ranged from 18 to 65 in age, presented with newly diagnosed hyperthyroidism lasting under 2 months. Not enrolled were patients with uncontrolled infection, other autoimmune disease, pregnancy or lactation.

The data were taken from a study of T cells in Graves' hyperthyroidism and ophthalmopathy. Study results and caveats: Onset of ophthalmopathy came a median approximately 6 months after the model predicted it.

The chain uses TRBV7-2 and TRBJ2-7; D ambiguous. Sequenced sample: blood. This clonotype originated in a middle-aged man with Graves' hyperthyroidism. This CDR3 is CASSYDKTSYEQYF. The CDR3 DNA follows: TGTGCCAGCAGCTACGACAAGACCTCCTACGAGCAGTACTTC.